Listed here are 27 T cell receptor beta chains from one sample, sequenced in a study of blood T cell repertoires in COVID-19. Here immunoSEQ multiplex PCR was the method, and the copy in TCRdb shows in-frame clones only, minus some. The sample contains about 98,000 clones, 91% of which appear only once. Material for sequencing was peripheral blood. The source of these receptors is a man younger than 35 with acute or convalescent COVID-19.

The gene calls are TRBV6-5 and TRBJ2-1; 9 bases map to TRBD2. CDR1 and CDR2 from the germline V gene are MNHEY and SVGAGI. J was trimmed by 12 bases and V by 10 bases; bases with no gene match: 19. This CDR3 has 15 residues. The CDR3 reads CATARTSETSSGQFF. CDR3 DNA sequence: TGTGCCACCGCCCGGACTAGCGAGACCTCGAGCGGGCAGTTCTTC.

The genes are TRBV5-5 and TRBJ1-1; D call uncertain. This CDR3 is built from 13 residues. Germline CDR1 reads SGHKS; CDR2 reads YYEKEE (reference sequence). Trimming removed 4 bases from V and 10 bases from J, with 17 bases in between. CDR3: CASSPAHRLGAFF. CDR3 in DNA: TGTGCCAGCAGCCCAGCGCATAGGTTAGGAGCTTTCTTT.

This clone has a single count. This rearrangement joins TRBV2 to TRBJ1-2; D perhaps matches TRBD1 (5 bases). Trimming left V 4 bases short and J 9 bases short, with 12 bases between. CDR3 length: 12 amino acids. CDR1 is SNHLY and CDR2 is FYNNEI in the germline V gene. CDR3 sequence (DNA): TGTGCCAGCAGTGTTGGAAGGGGCCGCTACACCTTC. Amino acids: CASSVGRGRYTF.

This clone was seen just once. The gene calls are TRBV12-5 and TRBJ1-2; D gene uncertain. This CDR3 spans 14 amino acids. Trimming cost V 1 base and J 4 bases, with 10 bases left between them. Germline CDR1 is LGHNT and CDR2 is FRNRAP. This CDR3 is CASGLGGVGYGYTF. For the CDR3, the DNA is TGTGCTAGTGGTTTGGGCGGGGTCGGCTATGGCTACACCTTC.

This clone was observed a few times. The chain employs TRBV20-1 and TRBJ1-2; D is possibly TRBD1 (5 bases). Germline values: CDR1 DFQATT, CDR2 SNEGSKA (reference sequence). Trimming stripped 3 bases from V and 7 bases from J, with 21 bases between. The CDR3 has 15 amino acids. CDR3 region: CSASASGGGIFGYTF. CDR3 DNA: TGCAGTGCTAGTGCGTCGGGGGGAGGCATCTTTGGCTACACCTTC.

The rearrangement uses TRBV5-5 and TRBJ1-1; 7 bases agree with TRBD1. Per germline, CDR1 SGHKS and CDR2 YYEKEE (reference sequence). CDR3 length equals 13 residues. Unmatched junction bases numbered 6, after V lost 3 bases and J lost 7 bases. DNA of the CDR3: TGTGCCAGCAGCTACTACCGGGACAGTGAAGCTTTCTTT. Protein: CASSYYRDSEAFF.

This clone occurred once. The chain recombines TRBV10-1 with TRBJ2-2, with D unclear. Germline-derived CDR1 and CDR2 are WNHNN and SYGVQD (reference sequence). There are 14 residues in the CDR3. The germline V and J ends were trimmed by 6 bases and 0 bases, with 8 bases remaining between them. CDR3 in DNA: TGCGCCAGCAGAAAAGCTACGAACACCGGGGAGCTGTTTTTT. It codes for CASRKATNTGELFF.

The CDR3 region has the DNA TGCGCCAGCAGCTTGGCTCCCGGGGGGGGCTACAATGAGCAGTTCTTC. Translation: CASSLAPGGGYNEQFF. This chain links TRBV5-1 with TRBJ2-1; TRBD2 matches 8 bases. Germline CDR1 is SGHRS and CDR2 is YFSETQ. The ends lost 0 bases at V and 3 bases at J; junction bases unmatched: 5. The CDR3 totals 16 residues.

The chain couples TRBV23-1 to TRBJ1-2, with unresolved D. TRBV23-1 is treated as an ORF (open reading frame) with a function not yet certain. The V and J ends lost 3 bases and 1 base respectively, with 18 bases between them. The CDR3 sequence is 17 residues long. The CDR3 loop reads CASSHLILDDYNYGYTF. DNA for the CDR3: TGCGCCAGCAGTCATCTAATCCTGGACGACTATAACTATGGCTACACCTTC.

The chain uses TRBV12-3 or TRBV12-4 and TRBJ2-5; 7 bases map to TRBD2. V lost 6 bases, J lost 4 bases, and 5 bases stayed unmatched. The CDR3 totals 13 residues. CDR3 amino acids: CASRERGGETQYF. Here the CDR3 DNA reads TGTGCCAGCAGAGAGCGGGGAGGAGAGACCCAGTACTTC.

V and J are TRBV9 and TRBJ2-5; TRBD2 is a possible D gene (5 bases). CDR1 and CDR2 from the germline V gene are SGDLS and YYNGEE. The V end was cut by 4 bases, the J end by 4 bases, with 8 bases between. The CDR3 has 12 amino acids. The DNA of the CDR3 is TGTGCCAGCAGCCCCAGCGGAGAGACCCAGTACTTC. It specifies CASSPSGETQYF.

The chain employs TRBV5-1 and TRBJ1-5; maybe TRBD1 (6 bases). Germline-derived CDR1 and CDR2 are SGHRS and YFSETQ. CDR3 size: 14 residues. Trimming pared 1 base from V and 5 bases from J, leaving 10 bases between. The CDR3 spells CASSLTGRDQPQHF. Written as DNA, the CDR3 is TGCGCCAGCAGCTTGACAGGGAGGGATCAGCCCCAGCATTTT.

V usage is TRBV3-1 (or the pseudogene TRBV3-2) and J usage is TRBJ1-2, with D possibly matching TRBD1 (6 bases). The V and J ends lost 6 bases and 7 bases respectively, with 15 bases between them. CDR1 is LGHDT, CDR2 YNNKEL, per germline (reference sequence). This CDR3 has 13 amino acids. The CDR3 loop is CASRPYQGSGYTF. CDR3 in DNA: TGTGCCAGCAGACCCTATCAGGGGAGTGGCTACACCTTC.

The chain recombines TRBV3-1 (or the pseudogene TRBV3-2) with TRBJ1-5; weak D call: TRBD1 (6 bases). V shed 8 bases and J shed 1 base, with 6 bases lying between them. In germline, CDR1 is LGHDT, CDR2 YNNKEL (reference sequence). The CDR3 has 12 amino acids. In nucleotides, the CDR3 is TGTGCCAGCGGACAGAGCAATCAGCCCCAGCATTTT. Translating gives CASGQSNQPQHF.

The chain employs TRBV5-6 and TRBJ2-7, with 10 nucleotides matching TRBD1. V lost 5 bases to trimming and J lost 4 bases; unmatched junction nucleotides: 3. The CDR3 is 13 residues long. Germline CDR1 is SGHDT and CDR2 is YYEEEE. CDR3 sequence (DNA): TGTGCCAGCAGGGACAGGGGGAGTTACGAGCAGTACTTC. Protein: CASRDRGSYEQYF.

The rearrangement joins TRBV5-4 to TRBJ1-2, with unresolved D. CDR1 is SGHNT, CDR2 YYREEE, per germline (reference sequence). Trimming stripped 0 bases from V and 4 bases from J, with 13 bases between. The CDR3 spans 15 residues. The CDR3 here is CASSLDGALGYGYTF. The DNA of the CDR3 is TGTGCCAGCAGCTTGGACGGAGCCTTGGGCTATGGCTACACCTTC.

V gene TRBV19 combines with J gene TRBJ2-3; D is unclear. Deletions cut 5 bases from V and 6 bases from J, with 9 bases between. Looked up from germline, CDR1 is LNHDA and CDR2 is SQIVND (reference sequence). CDR3 length equals 12 residues. CDR3 amino acids: CASSRGADTQYF. The CDR3 region has the DNA TGTGCCAGTAGTCGAGGTGCGGATACGCAGTATTTT.

This chain uses TRBV27 with TRBJ1-2, with 10 nucleotides matching TRBD1. The CDR3 has 16 residues. The germline CDR1 and CDR2 sequences are MNHEY and SMNVEV (reference sequence). V gave up 4 bases and J gave up 4 bases; unmatched junction bases: 9. In DNA form, the CDR3 reads TGTGCCAGCAGTTACTCCGGGACAGGGGCTGGCTATGGCTACACCTTC. Translated, it gives CASSYSGTGAGYGYTF.

The rearrangement links TRBV14 to TRBJ1-2; tentative D call: TRBD1 (5 bases). Trimming pared 4 bases from V and 2 bases from J, leaving 8 bases between. The CDR3 sequence is 13 residues long. Per germline, CDR1 SGHDN and CDR2 FVKESK. The CDR3 here is CASSPDRNYGYTF. In DNA, the CDR3 is TGTGCCAGCAGCCCAGACAGAAACTATGGCTACACCTTC.

This sequence joins TRBV13 and TRBJ1-2, with D hard to call. The CDR3 runs to 15 residues. Germline V gene sequence: CDR1 PRHDT, CDR2 FYEKMQ (reference sequence). V gave up 4 bases and J gave up 4 bases, with 16 bases separating them. In DNA, the CDR3 is TGTGCCAGCAGCTCTGGGAGAGCGACGGGCTATGGCTACACCTTC. As protein: CASSSGRATGYGYTF.

The chain is built from TRBV27 and TRBJ2-3; D is unclear. V lost 3 bases, J lost 0 bases, and 4 bases lay in between. Germline values: CDR1 MNHEY, CDR2 SMNVEV (reference sequence). The CDR3 is made up of 13 amino acids. The DNA for the CDR3 is TGTGCCAGCAGTTTGTCTAGCACAGATACGCAGTATTTT. Translation: CASSLSSTDTQYF.

This clone came up a few times. The chain employs TRBV6-5 and TRBJ1-2, with 9 bases aligning to TRBD1. Trimming took 6 bases from V and 7 from J; bases not matched to a gene: 9. Germline CDR1 and CDR2: MNHEY and SVGAGI. This CDR3 region has 14 residues. The DNA for the CDR3 is TGTGCCAGCAGGGGGGGACAGGGAGTTTCTGGCTACACCTTC. Translating it yields CASRGGQGVSGYTF.

This sequence joins TRBV29-1 and TRBJ1-1, with TRBD1 matching 7 bases. The CDR3 loop spans 14 amino acids. Trimming cost V 7 bases and J 0 bases; bases outside gene matches: 8. Per germline, CDR1 SQVTM and CDR2 ANQGSEA. The CDR3 DNA reads TGCAGCGGCGAGGCAGGGGGATTGAACACTGAAGCTTTCTTT. It encodes CSGEAGGLNTEAFF.

The genes are TRBV11-2 and TRBJ1-1; weak D call: TRBD1 (6 bases). With 6 bases removed from V and 0 bases from J, the gap between germline ends came to 14 bases. CDR1 SGHAT and CDR2 FQNNGV come from the germline V gene. The CDR3 consists of 15 residues. CDR3 residues: CASSKGEGMNTEAFF. For the CDR3, the DNA is TGTGCCAGCAGTAAGGGGGAGGGGATGAACACTGAAGCTTTCTTT.

This sequence joins TRBV7-8 and TRBJ2-7; 10 bases line up with TRBD1. The CDR3 length is 16 residues. Germline loops: CDR1 SGHVS, CDR2 FQNEAQ. V shed 5 bases and J 3 bases; nucleotides not matched to a gene: 10. The CDR3 region has the DNA TGTGCCAGCAGCGCCACAGTCGGACAGGGGGTCTACGAGCAGTACTTC. Amino acid sequence: CASSATVGQGVYEQYF.

This clone was detected a few times. This rearrangement joins TRBV6-5 to TRBJ1-6; 9 nucleotides match TRBD1. V lost 6 bases to trimming and J lost 7 bases; unmatched junction nucleotides: 4. Germline loops: CDR1 MNHEY, CDR2 SVGAGI. This CDR3 has 14 residues. CDR3 residues: CASRGTGRNSPLHF. The DNA of the CDR3 is TGTGCCAGCAGGGGGACAGGGCGCAATTCACCCCTCCACTTT.

The chain is built from TRBV7-9 and TRBJ1-3; possibly TRBD1 for D (5 bases). Germline V gene lookup returns CDR1 SEHNR and CDR2 FQNEAQ (reference sequence). Trimming took 2 bases from V and 0 from J, leaving 14 bases between them. This CDR3 is built from 17 residues. CDR3 coding DNA: TGTGCCAGCAGCTTACCCGGGACTTCCAACTCTGGAAACACCATATATTTT. Amino acids: CASSLPGTSNSGNTIYF.